The 28 T cell receptor beta chains presented below share a single source sample, sequenced in a study of blood T cell repertoires in COVID-19. The protocol was immunoSEQ multiplex PCR, while the TCRdb copy is restricted to in-frame clones and leaves out a portion. In the table there are over 120,000 clones, around 90% of which are singletons. Sample: peripheral blood. These receptors were collected from a man aged 70-80 years with acute or convalescent COVID-19.

The chain employs TRBV19 and TRBJ1-1, with 8 bases matching TRBD1. The CDR3 has 17 amino acids. Germline assignment: CDR1 LNHDA and CDR2 SQIVND (reference sequence). After removal of 3 bases from V and 0 bases from J, the junction contained 9 bases not matched to a gene. The CDR3 loop is CASSMAGTGALNTEAFF. The DNA for the CDR3 is TGTGCCAGTAGTATGGCGGGGACAGGAGCCCTGAACACTGAAGCTTTCTTT.

V and J are TRBV9 and TRBJ1-3; D is undetermined. Germline lookup yields CDR1 SGDLS and CDR2 YYNGEE. This CDR3 has 16 residues. V lost 0 bases and J 0 bases, leaving 10 bases between the germline ends. CDR3 amino acids: CASSVAQAFSGNTIYF. For the CDR3, the DNA is TGTGCCAGCAGCGTAGCGCAGGCCTTCTCTGGAAACACCATATATTTT.

V and J are TRBV24-1 and TRBJ2-7, with D maybe TRBD2 (6 bases). The V and J ends lost 5 bases and 2 bases respectively, with 9 bases between them. CDR1 KGHDR and CDR2 SFDVKD come from the germline V gene. The CDR3 has 13 amino acids. The CDR3 here is CATSAPGAYEQYF. The CDR3 DNA reads as TGTGCCACCAGTGCTCCGGGAGCCTACGAGCAGTACTTC.

In nucleotides, the CDR3 is TGTGCCAGCTCACCACCGGGACAGGCCTACGAGCAGTACTTC. It encodes CASSPPGQAYEQYF. The chain carries TRBV18 and TRBJ2-7; TRBD1 matches at 8 bases. Germline trimming cut 0 bases from V and 2 bases from J; bases unmatched to any gene: 0. The CDR3 contains 14 residues. Germline CDR1 reads KGHSH; CDR2 reads LQKENI.

J is TRBJ2-3 and V is TRBV14; 10 nucleotides align to TRBD1. Germline assignment: CDR1 SGHDN and CDR2 FVKESK. J lost 4 bases, V lost 4 bases, and 8 bases had no gene match. The CDR3 is 16 amino acids. The CDR3 reads CASSLYRTGGADTQYF. Here the CDR3 DNA reads TGTGCCAGCAGCCTATATCGGACAGGGGGAGCAGATACGCAGTATTTT.

The CDR3 DNA reads TGTGCCACCTCGATCGGGACAGGGGGTACAGATACGCAGTATTTT. Translation: CATSIGTGGTDTQYF. The chain couples TRBV19 to TRBJ2-3; 11 bases fit TRBD1. V shed 10 bases and J 3 bases; nucleotides not matched to a gene: 9. The CDR3 has 15 residues. Per the germline V gene, CDR1 is LNHDA and CDR2 is SQIVND (reference sequence).

This CDR3 is CASSEGRRGDTQYF. CDR3 in DNA: TGTGCCAGCAGTGAGGGTAGACGTGGAGATACGCAGTATTTT. V usage is TRBV11-2 and J usage is TRBJ2-3; D is perhaps TRBD2 (5 bases). V lost 6 bases and J 5 bases, leaving 15 bases between the germline ends. This CDR3 comprises 14 residues. In germline, CDR1 is SGHAT, CDR2 FQNNGV.

In DNA, the CDR3 is TGTGCCAGCAGGGGGGCGAATGATTCACCCCTCCACTTT. This encodes CASRGANDSPLHF. The chain links TRBV25-1 to TRBJ1-6; perhaps TRBD1 as D (6 bases). Per germline, CDR1 MGHDK and CDR2 SYGVNS. The V end lost 6 bases, the J end lost 8 bases, and 11 bases lay between the germline ends. This CDR3 region has 13 residues. The full variable domain, with the rest looked up from reference TRBV25-1 and TRBJ1-6, is EADIYQTPRYLVIGTGKKITLECSQTMGHDKMYWYQQDPGMELHLIHYSYGVNSTEKGDLSSESTVSRIRTEHFPLTLESARPSHTSQYLCASRGANDSPLHFGNGTRLTVT.

This rearrangement joins TRBV28 to TRBJ1-1; D gene uncertain. CDR3 length: 15 residues. CDR1 is MDHEN and CDR2 is SYDVKM in the germline V gene. The V gene lost 2 bases and the J gene lost 8 bases, with 18 bases spanning the gap. The CDR3 reads CASSLVAGPPPEAFF. In DNA, the CDR3 is TGTGCCAGCAGTTTAGTGGCGGGCCCCCCTCCAGAAGCTTTCTTT.

This chain connects TRBV27 to TRBJ2-1; TRBD1 aligns across 7 bases. Unmatched junction bases numbered 6, after V lost 4 bases and J lost 0 bases. The germline CDR1 and CDR2 sequences are MNHEY and SMNVEV (reference sequence). The CDR3 runs 16 residues. For the CDR3, the DNA is TGTGCCAGCAGTTGGGGACAGAGAAGCTCCTACAATGAGCAGTTCTTC. Amino acids: CASSWGQRSSYNEQFF.

As for this clone: At the DNA level, this CDR3 is encoded by other sequences in the same sample as well. The gene calls are TRBV7-2 and TRBJ2-7, with 10 positions matching TRBD2. This CDR3 has 15 residues. The germline gives CDR1 SGHTA, CDR2 FQGNSA. V was pared by 1 base and J by 0 bases, with 0 bases of the junction left unmatched. The CDR3 sequence is CASSLVAGGSYEQYF. The CDR3 DNA is TGTGCCAGCAGCTTAGTAGCGGGGGGCTCCTACGAGCAGTACTTC.

V and J are TRBV4-2 and TRBJ1-2; 7 bases align to TRBD1. The CDR3 runs to 14 residues. CDR1 and CDR2 from the germline V gene are LGHNA and YNFKEQ. J gave up 6 bases and V 1 base, and 5 bases lay outside the gene matches. The chain's CDR3 is CASSQADRADGYTF. For the CDR3, the DNA is TGTGCCAGCAGCCAAGCCGACAGGGCGGATGGCTACACCTTC.

V usage is TRBV18 and J usage is TRBJ1-2, with D possibly TRBD1 on 5 matching bases. Germline V gene sequence: CDR1 KGHSH, CDR2 LQKENI. The CDR3 spans 12 residues. The germline V and J ends were trimmed by 1 base and 6 bases, with 6 bases remaining between them. The CDR3 region is CASSPQGNGYTF. The CDR3 DNA sequence: TGTGCCAGCTCACCACAGGGGAATGGCTACACCTTC.

The chain couples TRBV3-1 (or the pseudogene TRBV3-2) to TRBJ2-3; maybe TRBD2 (6 bases). V was trimmed by 2 bases and J by 1 base, leaving 10 bases between them. From germline, CDR1 is LGHDT and CDR2 YNNKEL (reference sequence). The CDR3 loop spans 15 amino acids. CDR3 loop: CASSQWLARTDTQYF. The CDR3 coding sequence is TGTGCCAGCAGCCAATGGCTAGCGCGCACAGATACGCAGTATTTT.

This clone was seen just once. V is TRBV28 and J is TRBJ2-1, with D tentatively TRBD2 (5 bases). Germline lookup yields CDR1 MDHEN and CDR2 SYDVKM. This CDR3 is built from 16 residues. Deletions cut 3 bases from V and 1 base from J, with 13 bases between. The CDR3 sequence: CASSFTGKASYNEQFF. The DNA of the CDR3 is TGTGCCAGCAGTTTTACGGGAAAGGCTTCCTACAATGAGCAGTTCTTC.

This chain links TRBV7-9 with TRBJ1-1; tentative D call: TRBD1 (6 bases). Germline CDR1 reads SEHNR; CDR2 reads FQNEAQ (reference sequence). The CDR3 consists of 16 residues. Between the trimmed V and J ends, which lost 5 bases and 0 bases, there was a span of 16 bases. The CDR3 nucleotides are TGTGCCAGCAGCCACCACGGACAGATCGTGAACACTGAAGCTTTCTTT. Encoded protein: CASSHHGQIVNTEAFF.

The genes are TRBV3-1 (or the pseudogene TRBV3-2) and TRBJ1-2; a possible D gene is TRBD1 (6 bases). V shed 4 bases and J shed 6 bases, with 12 bases lying between them. Germline lookup yields CDR1 LGHDT and CDR2 YNNKEL (reference sequence). The CDR3 spans 13 residues. The CDR3 DNA reads TGTGCCAGCAGCCTACTCCACAGGGATGGCTACACCTTC. Its translation: CASSLLHRDGYTF.

The chain couples TRBV4-1 to TRBJ2-7; D perhaps matches TRBD1 (6 bases). This CDR3 has 17 residues. Germline V gives CDR1 MGHRA, CDR2 YSYEKL. Trimming took off 0 bases at V and 3 bases at J, with 18 bases between the two ends. CDR3 region: CASSQDQAAGARYEQYF. The CDR3 nucleotides read TGCGCCAGCAGCCAAGATCAGGCGGCAGGGGCCCGCTACGAGCAGTACTTC.

J is TRBJ2-2 and V is TRBV7-6; 9 nucleotides agree with TRBD1. CDR3 length equals 17 residues. V dropped 5 bases and J dropped 2; count of bases not matched to a gene: 9. The germline gives CDR1 SGHVS, CDR2 FNYEAQ. CDR3 loop: CASSTSTGGPNTGELFF. For the CDR3, the DNA is TGTGCCAGCAGCACCTCTACAGGGGGCCCTAACACCGGGGAGCTGTTTTTT. The full variable domain, with the rest looked up from reference TRBV7-6 and TRBJ2-2, is GAGVSQSPRYKVTKRGQDVALRCDPISGHVSLYWYRQALGQGPEFLTYFNYEAQQDKSGLPNDRFSAERPEGSISTLTIQRTEQRDSAMYRCASSTSTGGPNTGELFFGEGSRLTVL.

The V gene is TRBV28, the J gene TRBJ1-5, with TRBD1 matching 7 bases. CDR1 and CDR2 (germline): MDHEN, SYDVKM. This CDR3 region has 14 residues. Trimming removed 7 bases from V and 5 bases from J; junction bases left unmatched: 8. DNA of the CDR3: TGTGCCAGCACCCAGACAGGGAGGTATCAGCCCCAGCATTTT. Amino acid sequence: CASTQTGRYQPQHF.

The CDR3 region has the DNA TGTGCCAGCAGCTCCCTTGACACCGGTGGGGAGACCCAGTACTTC. This codes for CASSSLDTGGETQYF. The chain has TRBV28 and TRBJ2-5, with D unclear. Germline values: CDR1 MDHEN, CDR2 SYDVKM. The V gene lost 6 bases and the J gene lost 5 bases, with 19 bases spanning the gap. The CDR3 length is 15 residues.

The CDR3 spells CASGRDRGWNTIYF. In DNA, the CDR3 is TGTGCTAGTGGTCGGGACAGGGGGTGGAACACCATATATTTT. The rearrangement uses TRBV12-5 and TRBJ1-3; 11 bases align to TRBD1. The CDR3 is 14 residues long. Germline lookup yields CDR1 LGHNT and CDR2 FRNRAP. V lost 5 bases and J lost 7; bases outside the gene matches: 4.

A single count supports this clone. This chain uses TRBV7-2 with TRBJ2-2; 9 nucleotides agree with TRBD1. Per the germline V gene, CDR1 is SGHTA and CDR2 is FQGNSA. The CDR3 is 16 amino acids. Trimming took 2 bases from V and 9 from J; bases not matched to a gene: 10. Here the CDR3 DNA reads TGTGCCAGCAGCTTATTCGGGACAGGGCTTATCTGGGAGCTGTTTTTT. Its protein product is CASSLFGTGLIWELFF.

The V and J genes are TRBV24-1 and TRBJ2-5, with 7 bases lining up with TRBD1. CDR1 is KGHDR, CDR2 SFDVKD, per germline. This CDR3 region has 15 residues. V dropped 1 base and J dropped 1; count of bases not matched to a gene: 2. The CDR3 nucleotides are TGTGCCACCAGTGATTTCGGGGACAGCCAAGAGACCCAGTACTTC. It encodes CATSDFGDSQETQYF.

The count of this clone is one. This rearrangement joins TRBV18 to TRBJ2-2, with TRBD2 matching over 11 bases. From germline, CDR1 is KGHSH and CDR2 LQKENI. The CDR3 is 15 residues long. The junction had 2 bases not matched to a gene; V was cut back by 5 bases and J by 3 bases. CDR3 sequence (DNA): TGTGCCAGCTCAACACTAGCGGGAGACACCGGGGAGCTGTTTTTT. Amino acid sequence: CASSTLAGDTGELFF.

The chain recombines TRBV5-1 with TRBJ2-2, with D maybe TRBD2 (6 bases). The CDR3 length is 14 residues. CDR1 is SGHRS and CDR2 is YFSETQ in the germline V gene. V dropped 8 bases and J dropped 2 bases, with 13 bases sitting between them. The CDR3 loop reads CASSSGPNTGELFF. Written as DNA, the CDR3 is TGCGCCAGTTCGAGCGGGCCTAACACCGGGGAGCTGTTTTTT. The whole variable domain, remainder taken from reference TRBV5-1 and TRBJ2-2, is KAGVTQTPRYLIKTRGQQVTLSCSPISGHRSVSWYQQTPGQGLQFLFEYFSETQRNKGNFPGRFSGRQFSNSRSEMNVSTLELGDSALYLCASSSGPNTGELFFGEGSRLTVL.

V and J are TRBV6-5 and TRBJ1-5; maybe TRBD1 (5 bases). The CDR3 is made up of 16 amino acids. CDR1 and CDR2 from the germline V gene are MNHEY and SVGAGI. Between the trimmed V and J ends, which lost 6 bases and 4 bases, there was a span of 19 bases. DNA of the CDR3: TGTGCCAGCAGATACCTGGCGCAGGGTGGGAATCAGCCCCAGCATTTT. This translates into CASRYLAQGGNQPQHF.

V usage is TRBV27 and J usage is TRBJ1-5; D might be TRBD1 (6 bases). This CDR3 has 16 amino acids. V lost 8 bases and J lost 0, with 17 bases in between. CDR1 and CDR2 from the germline V gene are MNHEY and SMNVEV (reference sequence). Written as DNA, the CDR3 is TGTGCCAGCCGGGAACAGGGACCCCATAGCAATCAGCCCCAGCATTTT. Residues: CASREQGPHSNQPQHF.